The rows below give T cell receptor beta chains drawn from one sample of a study of identifying expanded T cells in peripheral blood. Measured with immunoSEQ multiplex PCR; TCRdb has only the in-frame clones, and not every one. The sample carries around 130,000 clones, approximately 86% recorded once. The sequencing input was blood. The receptors shown here come from a person aged 18 to 75 in good health. Both conserved end residues are part of each CDR3. The D gene is left open where the match is weak.

TRBV9	TRBJ2-6	.	17	CASSVSIWLAGANVLTF	TGTGCCAGCAGCGTAAGTATATGGTTGGCTGGGGCCAACGTCCTGACTTTC
TRBV5-4	TRBJ2-3	TRBD2	15	CASSLLAGASDTQYF	TGTGCCAGCAGCCTACTAGCGGGGGCGTCAGATACGCAGTATTTT
TRBV18	TRBJ2-2	.	13	CASSPEITGELFF	TGTGCCAGCTCACCAGAGATCACCGGGGAGCTGTTTTTT
TRBV7-7	TRBJ2-5	.	14	CASSPLGRQETQYF	TGTGCCAGCAGCCCCCTGGGCAGACAAGAGACCCAGTACTTC
TRBV7-2	TRBJ1-6	.	14	CASSLEAVNSPLHF	TGTGCCAGCAGCTTAGAGGCCGTCAATTCACCCCTCCACTTT
TRBV7-3	TRBJ1-1	TRBD1	13	CASSWETGGTAFF	TGTGCCAGCAGCTGGGAGACAGGGGGGACGGCTTTCTTT
TRBV15	TRBJ1-4	TRBD1	15	CATSGIRDREEKLFF	TGTGCCACCAGCGGCATCCGGGACAGAGAGGAAAAACTGTTTTTT
TRBV28	TRBJ2-1	.	12	CASSLSSLELFF	TGTGCCAGCAGTTTATCCTCACTAGAATTGTTCTTC
TRBV6-6	TRBJ2-7	.	15	CASTKRGTESYEQYF	TGTGCCAGCACCAAACGGGGGACAGAGTCCTACGAGCAGTACTTC
TRBV7-9	TRBJ2-2	TRBD2	14	CASSPRLASGELFF	TGTGCCAGCAGCCCCCGACTAGCTTCCGGGGAGCTGTTTTTT